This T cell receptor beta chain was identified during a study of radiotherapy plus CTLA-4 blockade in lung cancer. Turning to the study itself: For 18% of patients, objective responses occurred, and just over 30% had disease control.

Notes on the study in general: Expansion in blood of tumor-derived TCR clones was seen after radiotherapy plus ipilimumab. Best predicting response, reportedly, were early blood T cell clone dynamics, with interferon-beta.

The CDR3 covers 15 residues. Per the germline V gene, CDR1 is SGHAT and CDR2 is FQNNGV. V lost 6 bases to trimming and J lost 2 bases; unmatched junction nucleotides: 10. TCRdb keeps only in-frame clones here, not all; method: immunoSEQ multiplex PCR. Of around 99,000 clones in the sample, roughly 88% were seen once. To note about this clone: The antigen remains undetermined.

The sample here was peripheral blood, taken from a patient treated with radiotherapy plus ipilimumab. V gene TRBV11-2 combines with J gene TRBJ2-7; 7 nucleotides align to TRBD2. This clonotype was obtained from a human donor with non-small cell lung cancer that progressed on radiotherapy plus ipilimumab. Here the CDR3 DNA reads TGTGCCAGCAGTCAGAGGAGCGGGGTGACCTACGAGCAGTACTTC. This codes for CASSQRSGVTYEQYF.